This T cell receptor (beta chain) was profiled in a study of OX40 agonist ivuxolimab in advanced cancers. About the research overall: The study treated patients with ivuxolimab, an agonistic anti-OX40 (CD134) antibody. Points from the study as a whole: Normalized expansion of T-cell clones was also low for some nonresponders. At doses 0.1 to 3.0 mg/kg, CD4+ and CD8+ clones expanded.

A note on this clone: Its specificity is unknown.

The protocol was immunoSEQ multiplex PCR, while the TCRdb copy is restricted to in-frame clones and leaves out a portion. In the table there are tens of thousands of clones, roughly 90% of which are singletons. Germline V gives CDR1 SGDLS, CDR2 YYNGEE. Trimming took off 2 bases at V and 3 bases at J, with 11 bases between the two ends. The CDR3 is 15 residues long. The gene calls are TRBV9 and TRBJ2-2, with D perhaps TRBD1 (6 bases). Sequencing was performed on CD4+ or CD8+ T cells sorted from blood, taken in a trial of the OX40 agonist ivuxolimab. The receptor was derived from an adult with an advanced solid tumor such as melanoma, head and neck, liver or kidney cancer. The CDR3 DNA follows: TGTGCCAGCAGCGTGGAGGACAGACACACCGGGGAGCTGTTTTTT. Encoded protein: CASSVEDRHTGELFF.